These 32 T cell receptor beta chains were all obtained from the same sample, sequenced in a study of cytomegalovirus exposure and HLA in healthy donors. 13 Jbeta primers and 60 Vbeta primers were used for the PCR. Only in-frame clones appear in the TCRdb table, and some are missing; sequencing was by immunoSEQ multiplex PCR. This repertoire shows roughly 120,000 clones, 77% found once; its top ten account for 5.8%. Sequencing was done on a sample of PBMCs. The receptor source for this set is a man between 18 and 29 years old in good health and CMV-seropositive.

V is TRBV7-6 and J is TRBJ1-1; 7 nucleotides agree with TRBD1. The CDR3 loop spans 15 amino acids. Germline values: CDR1 SGHVS, CDR2 FNYEAQ. V was pared by 1 base and J by 0 bases, with 2 bases of the junction left unmatched. CDR3 protein: CASSLGGQLNTEAFF. The CDR3 nucleotides read TGTGCCAGCAGCTTAGGGGGACAGTTGAACACTGAAGCTTTCTTT.

The J gene is TRBJ1-2, the V gene TRBV27, with 8 bases that match TRBD1. V lost 6 bases to trimming and J lost 3 bases; unmatched junction nucleotides: 9. Germline lookup yields CDR1 MNHEY and CDR2 SMNVEV (reference sequence). This CDR3 is built from 15 residues. Here the CDR3 reads CASSDRGQADYGYTF. The DNA for the CDR3 is TGTGCCAGCAGCGACCGGGGACAGGCGGACTATGGCTACACCTTC.

As DNA, the CDR3 is TGTGCCAGTAGTATAGTTGCGGGAGCAGGAGAGCAGTACTTC. Translated, it gives CASSIVAGAGEQYF. V gene TRBV19 combines with J gene TRBJ2-7, with TRBD2 matching over 7 bases. Germline V CDR1 and CDR2: LNHDA, SQIVND (reference sequence). This CDR3 comprises 14 residues. The V and J ends lost 1 base and 7 bases, in that order; junction bases with no gene match: 7. Variable domain in full (rest from reference TRBV19 and TRBJ2-7): DGGITQSPKYLFRKEGQNVTLSCEQNLNHDAMYWYRQDPGQGLRLIYYSQIVNDFQKGDIAEGYSVSREKKESFPLTVTSAQKNPTAFYLCASSIVAGAGEQYFGPGTRLTVT.

The CDR3 spells CASSLRFGLAGEVTGELFF. Here the CDR3 DNA reads TGTGCCAGCAGCTTAAGATTCGGACTAGCGGGAGAGGTAACCGGGGAGCTGTTTTTT. The chain employs TRBV9 and TRBJ2-2; 13 bases are a match to TRBD2. The CDR3 contains 19 residues. The J segment lost 5 bases and the V segment lost 4 bases, leaving 14 bases of the junction unmatched. Germline assignment: CDR1 SGDLS and CDR2 YYNGEE.

The genes are TRBV10-1 and TRBJ2-7, with 7 bases aligning to TRBD1. CDR1 WNHNN and CDR2 SYGVQD come from the germline V gene (reference sequence). This CDR3 region has 15 residues. V trimming: 2 bases; J trimming: 2 bases; junction bases outside the gene matches: 6. CDR3 nucleotides: TGCGCCAGCAGTGAGACCCTGGACAGGCCCTACGAGCAGTACTTC. Protein: CASSETLDRPYEQYF.

The chain recombines TRBV7-9 with TRBJ2-7, with 8 bases lining up with TRBD2. Germline assignment: CDR1 SEHNR and CDR2 FQNEAQ (reference sequence). There are 14 residues in the CDR3. The ends lost 2 bases at V and 4 bases at J; junction bases unmatched: 4. CDR3 sequence: CASSLLAGSYEQYF. In DNA, the CDR3 is TGTGCCAGCAGCTTATTAGCGGGAAGTTACGAGCAGTACTTC.

The V and J genes are TRBV7-9 and TRBJ1-4; the D gene is possibly TRBD1 (5 bases). The CDR3 covers 17 residues. Germline CDR1 SEHNR, CDR2 FQNEAQ (reference sequence). Trimming took off 5 bases at V and 2 bases at J, with 18 bases between the two ends. The CDR3 coding sequence is TGTGCCAGCAGCGGGGCGGGGAGGAGAGGTACTAATGAAAAACTGTTTTTT. Protein product: CASSGAGRRGTNEKLFF.

As DNA, the CDR3 is TGTGCCAGCAGCTCCCGGACTAGCGGGGTTTACTACAATGAGCAGTTCTTC. Its protein is CASSSRTSGVYYNEQFF. This chain connects TRBV5-6 to TRBJ2-1, with 12 positions matching TRBD2. There are 17 residues in the CDR3. V lost 3 bases to trimming and J lost 3 bases; unmatched junction nucleotides: 7. CDR1 is SGHDT and CDR2 is YYEEEE in the germline V gene.

The chain links TRBV5-1 to TRBJ1-4; D ambiguous. The germline V gene encodes CDR1 SGHRS and CDR2 YFSETQ. The CDR3 is 13 residues long. V was clipped by 7 bases and J by 2 bases, with 9 bases between them. CDR3 sequence: CASHAGTNEKLFF. In DNA, the CDR3 is TGCGCCAGCCATGCGGGGACTAATGAAAAACTGTTTTTT. Based on the CDR3 plus reference TRBV5-1 and TRBJ1-4, the full variable domain is KAGVTQTPRYLIKTRGQQVTLSCSPISGHRSVSWYQQTPGQGLQFLFEYFSETQRNKGNFPGRFSGRQFSNSRSEMNVSTLELGDSALYLCASHAGTNEKLFFGSGTQLSVL.

The chain employs TRBV7-9 and TRBJ1-6; tentative D call: TRBD1 (5 bases). The CDR3 runs to 17 residues. The V end lost 5 bases, the J end lost 9 bases, and 23 bases lay between the germline ends. Germline V gene data show CDR1 as SEHNR and CDR2 as FQNEAQ (reference sequence). DNA of the CDR3: TGTGCCAGCAGCCCATCCGGGGGGGGGAATGGGATTTCACCCCTCCACTTT. This sequence encodes CASSPSGGGNGISPLHF.

With regard to this clone: Likely a read error: the CDR3 ends without its conserved phenylalanine or tryptophan. J is TRBJ1-2 and V is TRBV7-6, with D perhaps matching TRBD1 (5 bases). Germline CDR1 reads SGHVS; CDR2 reads FNYEAQ. The V and J ends lost 5 bases and 4 bases respectively, with 8 bases between them. The CDR3 consists of 12 residues. The CDR3 sequence: CASSPDSYGYTL. In DNA form, the CDR3 reads TGTGCCAGCAGCCCCGACAGCTATGGCTACACCCTC.

The V call is TRBV9, the J call TRBJ1-6; TRBD1 agrees at 8 bases. CDR1 SGDLS and CDR2 YYNGEE come from the germline V gene. V shed 5 bases and J 4 bases; nucleotides not matched to a gene: 11. This CDR3 contains 17 residues. The CDR3 loop is CASRTGEGEYYNSPLHF. The CDR3, as DNA: TGTGCCAGCAGGACAGGGGAAGGGGAGTATTATAATTCACCCCTCCACTTT. The full variable domain, in which reference TRBV9 and TRBJ1-6 provide the parts outside the CDR3, is DSGVTQTPKHLITATGQRVTLRCSPRSGDLSVYWYQQSLDQGLQFLIQYYNGEERAKGNILERFSAQQFPDLHSELNLSSLELGDSALYFCASRTGEGEYYNSPLHFGNGTRLTVT.

In this sample, this clone turned up once. The same CDR3 also results from other DNA sequences found in this sample. The rearrangement links TRBV10-2 to TRBJ1-2; possibly TRBD1 for D (6 bases). Germline V gene sequence: CDR1 WSHSY, CDR2 SAAADI. Trimming took off 5 bases at V and 4 bases at J, with 14 bases between the two ends. The CDR3 runs to 14 residues. In DNA, the CDR3 is TGCGCCAGCAGTCGGCAGGGGAATTCCTATGGCTACACCTTC. It translates to CASSRQGNSYGYTF.

The chain links TRBV7-9 to TRBJ2-2; 9 positions agree with TRBD1. Germline V CDR1 and CDR2: SEHNR, FQNEAQ (reference sequence). The CDR3 is 18 residues long. V dropped 2 bases and J dropped 0; count of bases not matched to a gene: 7. CDR3 in amino acids: CASSLPPGTGSNTGELFF. CDR3 coding DNA: TGTGCCAGCAGCTTACCCCCCGGGACAGGGTCGAACACCGGGGAGCTGTTTTTT. Complete variable domain (other parts from reference TRBV7-9 and TRBJ2-2): DTGVSQNPRHKITKRGQNVTFRCDPISEHNRLYWYRQTLGQGPEFLTYFQNEAQLEKSRLLSDRFSAERPKGSFSTLEIQRTEQGDSAMYLCASSLPPGTGSNTGELFFGEGSRLTVL.

The gene calls are TRBV11-2 and TRBJ2-7; 7 nucleotides line up with TRBD2. The CDR3 sequence is 16 residues long. With V trimmed by 1 base and J by 5 bases, 11 bases remained unmatched. Germline loops: CDR1 SGHAT, CDR2 FQNNGV. CDR3 bases: TGTGCCAGCAGCTTAGTTGCGGGAGTCCCCCTGGACGAGCAGTACTTC. It yields the protein CASSLVAGVPLDEQYF. The variable domain in full, with the rest retrieved from reference TRBV11-2 and TRBJ2-7, is EAGVAQSPRYKIIEKRQSVAFWCNPISGHATLYWYQQILGQGPKLLIQFQNNGVVDDSQLPKDRFSAERLKGVDSTLKIQPAKLEDSAVYLCASSLVAGVPLDEQYFGPGTRLTVT.

V is TRBV4-1 and J is TRBJ1-1, with D possibly matching TRBD1 (6 bases). The CDR3 consists of 15 residues. V was trimmed by 4 bases and J by 4 bases, leaving 16 bases between them. The germline V gene has CDR1 MGHRA and CDR2 YSYEKL. CDR3 in DNA: TGCGCCAGCAGCCCAGGGGACCCTGCCCCCACTGAAGCTTTCTTT. Translating it yields CASSPGDPAPTEAFF.

The chain links TRBV13 to TRBJ2-2; 8 positions match TRBD2. The CDR3 covers 12 residues. Germline V gene data show CDR1 as PRHDT and CDR2 as FYEKMQ (reference sequence). Trimming cost V 1 base and J 12 bases; bases outside gene matches: 1. Written as DNA, the CDR3 is TGTGCCAGCAGCTTAGCGGGGGGGAAGCTGTTTTTT. Its protein is CASSLAGGKLFF. Full variable domain (outside the CDR3, taken from reference TRBV13 and TRBJ2-2): AAGVIQSPRHLIKEKRETATLKCYPIPRHDTVYWYQQGPGQDPQFLISFYEKMQSDKGSIPDRFSAQQFSDYHSELNMSSLELGDSALYFCASSLAGGKLFFGEGSRLTVL.

V gene TRBV10-1 combines with J gene TRBJ2-7; no clear D gene. V was clipped by 3 bases and J by 4 bases, with 7 bases between them. Germline V lookup: CDR1 WNHNN, CDR2 SYGVQD (reference sequence). The CDR3 is 12 amino acids. The CDR3 reads CASSDIRYEQYF. CDR3 nucleotide sequence: TGCGCCAGCAGTGACATACGGTACGAGCAGTACTTC.

The V and J genes are TRBV28 and TRBJ1-2, with 7 bases matching TRBD1. This CDR3 spans 14 amino acids. With 3 bases clipped from V and 6 bases from J, the junction kept 7 bases outside the gene matches. Germline values: CDR1 MDHEN, CDR2 SYDVKM. Here the CDR3 DNA reads TGTGCCAGCAGTTTTGTGACAGGGAGGCATGGCTACACCTTC. This encodes CASSFVTGRHGYTF.

The DNA of the CDR3 is TGTGCCAGCACCCCTTTCGGCGGGAGCTTGGATACGCAGTATTTT. Its protein product is CASTPFGGSLDTQYF. The chain uses TRBV11-2 and TRBJ2-3, with 7 bases aligning to TRBD2. The length of the CDR3 is 15 residues. Germline CDR1 and CDR2: SGHAT and FQNNGV. Losses at the gene ends were 7 bases for V and 6 bases for J; bases not matched to a gene: 13.

V gene TRBV7-8 combines with J gene TRBJ2-3; TRBD2 agrees at 8 bases. J was trimmed by 6 bases and V by 1 base; bases with no gene match: 9. CDR3 length equals 16 residues. From germline, CDR1 is SGHVS and CDR2 FQNEAQ. The CDR3 sequence: CASSLGSGGATDTQYF. CDR3 DNA sequence: TGTGCCAGCAGCTTAGGGTCCGGGGGGGCCACTGATACGCAGTATTTT. Supplemented by reference TRBV7-8 and TRBJ2-3, the full variable domain reads GAGVSQSPRYKVAKRGQDVALRCDPISGHVSLFWYQQALGQGPEFLTYFQNEAQLDKSGLPSDRFFAERPEGSVSTLKIQRTQQEDSAVYLCASSLGSGGATDTQYFGPGTRLTVL.

The chain joins TRBV18 to TRBJ2-5; TRBD2 matches 9 bases. TRBJ2-7 explains the end of the DNA better; the J call may be wrong. There are 15 residues in the CDR3. Germline CDR1 reads KGHSH; CDR2 reads LQKENI. CDR3 amino acids: CASSPTSGLSYEQYF. CDR3 DNA sequence: TGTGCCAGCTCACCGACTAGCGGACTCTCCTACGAGCAGTACTTC.

The chain has TRBV29-1 and TRBJ2-7; 9 nucleotides match TRBD1. V lost 6 bases and J lost 2; bases outside the gene matches: 5. Germline V gives CDR1 SQVTM, CDR2 ANQGSEA. The length of the CDR3 is 13 residues. In nucleotides, the CDR3 is TGCAGCGTGACCGGGACAGGGACCTACGAGCAGTACTTC. It translates to CSVTGTGTYEQYF.

This chain uses TRBV27 with TRBJ2-7, with 8 bases that match TRBD2. With V trimmed by 7 bases and J by 2 bases, 7 bases remained unmatched. Germline V gives CDR1 MNHEY, CDR2 SMNVEV (reference sequence). The CDR3 is 14 amino acids. The DNA for the CDR3 is TGTGCCAGCACCCCAGGCGGGGGGACCTACGAGCAGTACTTC. This sequence encodes CASTPGGGTYEQYF.

This chain links TRBV14 with TRBJ2-2; 7 nucleotides align to TRBD2. The CDR3 has 16 amino acids. Trimming at V came to 0 bases and at J to 6 bases, leaving 7 bases not matched to a gene. Germline V CDR1 and CDR2: SGHDN, FVKESK. CDR3 sequence: CASSQDRTRLPGELFF. CDR3 DNA: TGTGCCAGCAGCCAAGATAGGACTAGGCTACCCGGGGAGCTGTTTTTT.

This clone was seen just once. CDR3 in amino acids: CASGSARDRRYEQYF. The CDR3 DNA is TGCGCCAGCGGCTCGGCCCGGGACAGACGATACGAGCAGTACTTC. The chain joins TRBV5-1 to TRBJ2-7; 7 nucleotides agree with TRBD1. This CDR3 contains 15 residues. V dropped 7 bases and J dropped 4; count of bases not matched to a gene: 14. Germline CDR1 and CDR2: SGHRS and YFSETQ.

V gene TRBV7-6 combines with J gene TRBJ2-1; 7 positions agree with TRBD2. This CDR3 contains 12 residues. Germline CDR1 SGHVS, CDR2 FNYEAQ. The J segment lost 7 bases and the V segment lost 10 bases, leaving 7 bases of the junction unmatched. This chain's CDR3 is CAIGTIKNEQFF. Written as DNA, the CDR3 is TGTGCCATCGGGACTATTAAAAATGAGCAGTTCTTC.

V gene TRBV19 combines with J gene TRBJ2-2; D unresolved. V was cut by 1 base and J by 9 bases, with 9 bases left in between. This CDR3 is 13 amino acids long. Per germline, CDR1 LNHDA and CDR2 SQIVND (reference sequence). The CDR3: CASSIVKLRELFF. CDR3 DNA sequence: TGTGCCAGTAGTATAGTTAAGCTCCGGGAGCTGTTTTTT.

J is TRBJ2-7 and V is TRBV18; D remains unclear. This CDR3 is built from 12 residues. Germline V CDR1 and CDR2: KGHSH, LQKENI. Trimming removed 5 bases at V and 3 bases at J, with 8 bases between. The CDR3 loop is CASSTQVYEQYF. The CDR3, as DNA: TGTGCCAGCTCAACTCAAGTCTACGAGCAGTACTTC.

This chain connects TRBV11-2 to TRBJ2-1; 7 nucleotides align to TRBD1. V shed 1 base and J 9 bases; nucleotides not matched to a gene: 6. Germline V gives CDR1 SGHAT, CDR2 FQNNGV. This CDR3 is 14 amino acids long. CDR3 sequence reads: CASSLGINRGEQFF. In nucleotides, the CDR3 is TGTGCCAGCAGCTTAGGGATCAACAGGGGTGAGCAGTTCTTC.

This clone has only a few counts. The chain has TRBV11-1 and TRBJ2-5, with 7 bases fitting TRBD2. Trimming took 0 bases from V and 11 from J; bases not matched to a gene: 9. CDR1 and CDR2 (germline): SGHAT, FQDESV (reference sequence). This CDR3 comprises 14 residues. CDR3 sequence reads: CASSLAGLLMWQYF. In DNA form, the CDR3 reads TGTGCCAGCAGCTTAGCGGGACTATTGATGTGGCAGTACTTC.

The chain has TRBV30 and TRBJ2-5, with D hard to call. Looked up from germline, CDR1 is GTSNPN and CDR2 is SVGIG (reference sequence). Trimming took off 2 bases at V and 5 bases at J, with 15 bases between the two ends. This CDR3 spans 14 amino acids. Here the CDR3 reads CAWSTIQAWETQYF. CDR3 in DNA: TGTGCCTGGAGTACCATTCAGGCATGGGAGACCCAGTACTTC.